These 24 T cell receptor beta chains were all obtained from the same sample, sequenced in a study of persistence of HIV-infected CD4 T cells. This was the immunoSEQ version 4 assay in survey mode. Libraries were prepared by immunoSEQ multiplex PCR; TCRdb keeps only in-frame clonotypes and omits some of them. This sample carries around 60,000 clones, 70% to 75% of them seen once, and the ten largest clones take roughly 1.8%. An overlapping HIV-1 Gag peptide pool stimulated these cells at roughly 1 ug/peptide/mL. Sorted nonresponding memory CD4+ T cells were CD40L-negative, CD69-negative, CD45RO-high. Their antigens are not known. The source was CD4+ T cells sorted from PBMCs after roughly 19-hour stimulation, collected from a patient who received antiretroviral therapy. The receptors here all came from an adult man with HIV who was CMV-seropositive.

The V gene is TRBV27, the J gene TRBJ2-1; the D call may be TRBD1 or TRBD2 (5 bases each). The ends were cut back, 2 bases at V and 9 bases at J, with 14 bases in the middle. The CDR3 sequence is 14 residues long. Germline V gene lookup returns CDR1 MNHEY and CDR2 SMNVEV (reference sequence). CDR3 nucleotide sequence: TGTGCCAGCAGTTTAGGGGACCCCCGACGTGAGCAGTTCTTC. Protein sequence: CASSLGDPRREQFF.

This rearrangement joins TRBV7-9 to TRBJ2-1; D is possibly TRBD2 (6 bases). Germline CDR1 is SEHNR and CDR2 is FQNEAQ (reference sequence). With 5 bases removed from V and 7 bases from J, the gap between germline ends came to 6 bases. The CDR3 spans 11 residues. Here the CDR3 reads CASSGGNEQFF. As DNA, the CDR3 is TGTGCCAGCAGCGGGGGGAATGAGCAGTTCTTC.

This clone was seen a few times. The chain recombines TRBV7-3 with TRBJ2-2; 12 bases agree with TRBD1. The germline gives CDR1 SGHTA, CDR2 FQGTGA. CDR3 length: 15 residues. The ends lost 6 bases at V and 6 bases at J; junction bases unmatched: 5. This chain's CDR3 is CASRSGTGGSGELFF. The CDR3 DNA sequence: TGTGCCAGCAGGTCCGGGACAGGGGGCTCCGGGGAGCTGTTTTTT.

The chain is built from TRBV5-4 and TRBJ1-1; no clear D gene. The germline V gene encodes CDR1 SGHNT and CDR2 YYREEE (reference sequence). V lost 3 bases, J lost 1 base, and 10 bases lay in between. The CDR3 sequence is 14 residues long. Here the CDR3 DNA reads TGTGCCAGCAGCTCCCGGACGGGGAACACTGAAGCTTTCTTT. This translates into CASSSRTGNTEAFF.

In this sample, this clone turned up a few times. The V and J genes are TRBV4-1 and TRBJ1-2, with a possible D match to TRBD1 (5 bases). Trimming pared 6 bases from V and 0 bases from J, leaving 14 bases between. The CDR3 is 15 residues long. The germline V gene has CDR1 MGHRA and CDR2 YSYEKL. For the CDR3, the DNA is TGCGCCAGCAGGCCTGAGCAGGGAGCTAACTATGGCTACACCTTC. It codes for CASRPEQGANYGYTF.

This clone turned up a few times. The chain carries TRBV6-5 and TRBJ2-1, with TRBD1 matching 7 bases. Germline V CDR1 and CDR2: MNHEY, SVGAGI. CDR3 size: 14 residues. With 6 bases clipped from V and 7 bases from J, the junction kept 9 bases outside the gene matches. The CDR3 DNA reads TGTGCCAGCAGCCGGCGACAGGGATCGAATGAGCAGTTCTTC. Translating gives CASSRRQGSNEQFF.

This rearrangement joins TRBV24-1 to TRBJ2-7; D is perhaps TRBD2 (5 bases). Trimming pared 4 bases from V and 2 bases from J, leaving 11 bases between. Germline CDR1 and CDR2: KGHDR and SFDVKD. The CDR3 has 14 amino acids. The CDR3 region has the DNA TGTGCCACCAGTGAATCGGGGATTACCTACGAGCAGTACTTC. Protein sequence: CATSESGITYEQYF.

The J gene is TRBJ1-2, the V gene TRBV5-1; D is unclear. The CDR3 sequence is 13 residues long. V lost 3 bases and J lost 8, with 14 bases in between. Germline V CDR1 and CDR2: SGHRS, YFSETQ. The CDR3 bases are TGCGCCAGCAGCTGGGGTCAGATAGACGGCTACACCTTC. Translating it yields CASSWGQIDGYTF. Drawing the rest from reference TRBV5-1 and TRBJ1-2, the complete variable domain is KAGVTQTPRYLIKTRGQQVTLSCSPISGHRSVSWYQQTPGQGLQFLFEYFSETQRNKGNFPGRFSGRQFSNSRSEMNVSTLELGDSALYLCASSWGQIDGYTFGSGTRLTVV.

The chain uses TRBV18 and TRBJ2-7, with D maybe TRBD1 (6 bases). The CDR3 contains 14 residues. Between the trimmed V and J ends, which lost 6 bases and 3 bases, there was a span of 15 bases. Germline V gene sequence: CDR1 KGHSH, CDR2 LQKENI. CDR3 sequence (DNA): TGTGCCAGCTCCTCCAGCAGGGGAATCTACGAGCAGTACTTC. Translating gives CASSSSRGIYEQYF. Based on the CDR3 plus reference TRBV18 and TRBJ2-7, the full variable domain is NAGVMQNPRHLVRRRGQEARLRCSPMKGHSHVYWYRQLPEEGLKFMVYLQKENIIDESGMPKERFSAEFPKEGPSILRIQQVVRGDSAAYFCASSSSRGIYEQYFGPGTRLTVT.

The rearrangement uses TRBV4-1 and TRBJ2-2; 7 nucleotides line up with TRBD2. The CDR3 has 15 amino acids. Germline V lookup: CDR1 MGHRA, CDR2 YSYEKL. V was pared by 6 bases and J by 0 bases, with 4 bases of the junction left unmatched. CDR3 nucleotides: TGCGCCAGCAGGAGCGGGGATCCGAACACCGGGGAGCTGTTTTTT. It yields the protein CASRSGDPNTGELFF.

This chain connects TRBV2 to TRBJ1-2; weak D call: TRBD1 (5 bases). V lost 8 bases and J 8 bases, leaving 15 bases between the germline ends. Germline assignment: CDR1 SNHLY and CDR2 FYNNEI. The CDR3 has 12 residues. The CDR3 DNA is TGTGCCAGCCGCCCAGGGCTGGCCGGCTACACCTTC. This codes for CASRPGLAGYTF.

V gene TRBV18 combines with J gene TRBJ1-3; no reliable D call. CDR3 length equals 14 residues. Germline CDR1 is KGHSH and CDR2 is LQKENI. The V and J ends lost 3 bases and 7 bases respectively, with 13 bases between them. CDR3 sequence reads: CASSPQSGRNTIYF. As DNA, the CDR3 is TGTGCCAGCTCACCTCAGAGCGGGAGGAACACCATATATTTT.

The sample holds a few counts of this clone. The rearrangement links TRBV19 to TRBJ2-1, with 9 bases fitting TRBD1. This CDR3 comprises 15 residues. The ends lost 5 bases at V and 3 bases at J; junction bases unmatched: 5. CDR1 LNHDA and CDR2 SQIVND come from the germline V gene (reference sequence). The CDR3 DNA sequence: TGTGCCAGTAGTGCGGGACAGGGATACTACAATGAGCAGTTCTTC. It is translated as CASSAGQGYYNEQFF.

The chain is built from TRBV4-2 and TRBJ1-2; D is perhaps TRBD1 (5 bases). The V gene lost 0 bases and the J gene lost 3 bases, with 14 bases spanning the gap. CDR1 and CDR2 (germline): LGHNA, YNFKEQ. The CDR3 loop spans 16 amino acids. DNA of the CDR3: TGTGCCAGCAGCCAAGACGCGTCAGGGACGGACTATGGCTACACCTTC. Translated, it gives CASSQDASGTDYGYTF.

This chain connects TRBV2 to TRBJ1-2; D gene unclear. V was clipped by 8 bases and J by 3 bases, with 10 bases between them. The CDR3 is made up of 12 amino acids. Germline assignment: CDR1 SNHLY and CDR2 FYNNEI. Here the CDR3 reads CASGRRDYGYTF. CDR3 nucleotide sequence: TGTGCCAGCGGTAGGAGGGACTATGGCTACACCTTC. The full variable domain, with the rest looked up from reference TRBV2 and TRBJ1-2, is EPEVTQTPSHQVTQMGQEVILRCVPISNHLYFYWYRQILGQKVEFLVSFYNNEISEKSEIFDDQFSVERPDGSNFTLKIRSTKLEDSAMYFCASGRRDYGYTFGSGTRLTVV.

This clone has just one count. The chain employs TRBV19 and TRBJ1-5; D ambiguous. The germline V gene has CDR1 LNHDA and CDR2 SQIVND (reference sequence). This CDR3 region has 12 residues. The V gene lost 5 bases and the J gene lost 4 bases, with 6 bases spanning the gap. CDR3 bases: TGTGCCAGTAGTTCGACTAATCAGCCCCAGCATTTT. Amino acid sequence: CASSSTNQPQHF.

V gene TRBV18 combines with J gene TRBJ2-5; 8 bases map to TRBD1. CDR3 length: 15 amino acids. CDR1 is KGHSH, CDR2 LQKENI, per germline. J lost 2 bases, V lost 6 bases, and 8 bases had no gene match. The CDR3 loop is CASSQGQATQETQYF. The CDR3 region has the DNA TGTGCCAGCTCCCAGGGACAGGCGACTCAAGAGACCCAGTACTTC.

The gene calls are TRBV7-9 and TRBJ1-2; 8 nucleotides align to TRBD1. V was pared by 5 bases and J by 7 bases, with 12 bases of the junction left unmatched. Germline CDR1 SEHNR, CDR2 FQNEAQ (reference sequence). This CDR3 comprises 15 residues. This chain's CDR3 is CASSPAGQGALGYTF. The DNA for the CDR3 is TGTGCCAGCAGCCCGGCCGGACAGGGTGCGCTTGGCTACACCTTC.

The gene calls are TRBV5-1 and TRBJ2-3; 11 nucleotides agree with TRBD2. The CDR3 is 14 amino acids. CDR1 and CDR2 from the germline V gene are SGHRS and YFSETQ. V lost 4 bases to trimming and J lost 5 bases; unmatched junction nucleotides: 3. DNA for the CDR3: TGCGCCAGCAGCCTCGGGACTAGCGGAGATACGCAGTATTTT. Protein: CASSLGTSGDTQYF. Full variable domain (remainder filled in from reference TRBV5-1 and TRBJ2-3): KAGVTQTPRYLIKTRGQQVTLSCSPISGHRSVSWYQQTPGQGLQFLFEYFSETQRNKGNFPGRFSGRQFSNSRSEMNVSTLELGDSALYLCASSLGTSGDTQYFGPGTRLTVL.

This chain links TRBV6-5 with TRBJ1-2, with 10 nucleotides matching TRBD1. This CDR3 is built from 15 residues. Germline V gene sequence: CDR1 MNHEY, CDR2 SVGAGI. V gave up 7 bases and J gave up 8 bases; unmatched junction bases: 13. The CDR3 reads CASIIIRDRGGGYTF. In DNA, the CDR3 is TGTGCCAGCATCATAATCCGGGACAGGGGAGGAGGCTACACCTTC.

CDR3 amino acids: CASRTRQGSYGYTF. In DNA form, the CDR3 reads TGTGCCAGCAGAACTCGACAGGGTAGTTATGGCTACACCTTC. The chain uses TRBV5-4 and TRBJ1-2; 7 bases match TRBD1. CDR3 length: 14 residues. V shed 5 bases, J shed 5 bases, and the junction held 9 bases outside the gene matches. Germline V gives CDR1 SGHNT, CDR2 YYREEE (reference sequence). Full variable domain (remainder filled in from reference TRBV5-4 and TRBJ1-2): ETGVTQSPTHLIKTRGQQVTLRCSSQSGHNTVSWYQQALGQGPQFIFQYYREEENGRGNFPPRFSGLQFPNYSSELNVNALELDDSALYLCASRTRQGSYGYTFGSGTRLTVV.

The CDR3 region has the DNA TGTGCCAGCAGCGATACCTACAATGAGCAGTTCTTC. It is translated as CASSDTYNEQFF. The genes are TRBV5-4 and TRBJ2-1; no reliable D call. With 4 bases removed from V and 2 bases from J, the gap between germline ends came to 4 bases. Germline CDR1 SGHNT, CDR2 YYREEE (reference sequence). The CDR3 extends over 12 amino acids.

This chain uses TRBV5-1 with TRBJ2-2; a possible D gene is TRBD2 (6 bases). Trimming took off 3 bases at V and 5 bases at J, with 17 bases between the two ends. Germline values: CDR1 SGHRS, CDR2 YFSETQ. The CDR3 consists of 16 residues. DNA of the CDR3: TGCGCCAGCAGCTCGACCGTATCCCGGGGGACCGGGGAGCTGTTTTTT. Translating it yields CASSSTVSRGTGELFF.

The J gene is TRBJ2-5, the V gene TRBV29-1, with 7 bases lining up with TRBD1. V shed 1 base and J 5 bases; nucleotides not matched to a gene: 4. Germline V gene sequence: CDR1 SQVTM, CDR2 ANQGSEA. There are 13 residues in the CDR3. The CDR3 sequence is CSVEVTGPETQYF. The CDR3 DNA reads as TGCAGCGTTGAAGTGACAGGGCCTGAGACCCAGTACTTC. Drawing the rest from reference TRBV29-1 and TRBJ2-5, the complete variable domain is SAVISQKPSRDICQRGTSLTIQCQVDSQVTMMFWYRQQPGQSLTLIATANQGSEATYESGFVIDKFPISRPNLTFSTLTVSNMSPEDSSIYLCSVEVTGPETQYFGPGTRLLVL.